The T cell receptor beta chain under discussion was sequenced for a study of blood T cell repertoires in COVID-19 (dated by TCRdb to 2020 to 2021). In terms of the full investigation: Samples covering the acute and convalescent phases of COVID-19 were provided by collaborators in the United States, Italy and Spain. The prospective study material was composed of cDNA or gDNA derived from T cells, B-cell-depleted T cells, or PBMCs. The dataset comprised deeply sampled blood TCRbeta repertoires from subjects exposed to, actively infected with, or recovered from COVID-19. The repertoires were released in a freely available public database meant as a resource for research on the immune response to SARS-CoV-2. Samples were obtained from the ongoing ImmuneRACE study (first 160 participants) and from 1,254 subjects provided by 6 global collaborators. Sample metadata almost always included a de-identified subject ID, COVID-19 status, age in years and sex. Where HLA class I and class II types were available, the types were taken from metadata supplied by the sample provider, not from assay-based typing.

The immunoSEQ Assay, a bias-controlled multiplex PCR, was used to amplify TCRbeta CDR3 regions from genomic DNA. The original pipeline was this. The number of nucleated cells in each sample was estimated from the amplification of reference gene primers within the assay. Sequence reads were collapsed and filtered to measure the absolute abundance of every unique TCRbeta CDR3 rearrangement. Productive Simpson clonality was computed per sample as the square root of Simpson's diversity index over productive rearrangements. The table was pulled from immuneACCESS by TCRdb, which kept in-frame rearrangements only. Such tables lose some clones; where checked, under half of the loss comes from unresolved V genes, and the rest has no known cause. V and J calls and clone size are given by that table; D and trimming were obtained from the DNA. For this sample the table gives 150,000 or so clones, of which roughly four fifths were detected only once. More than 9.5% of the sample rests with the top ten.

Study-level results and caveats: The quantity of clinical and demographic metadata differed by source and by participant and was supplied without curation.

Worth noting for this clone: Its cognate antigen has yet to be identified. Base qualities are not at hand, and no much larger clone is one base apart.

The collaborating institutions used their own protocols to collect whole blood in K2EDTA tubes. Collaborator samples were shipped for TCRbeta analysis as frozen whole blood, isolated PBMCs, or DNA extracted from either sample type. The CDR3 sequence holds 18 residues, the cysteine and phenylalanine included. Solely the CDR3 DNA is kept, with 54 bases framed from the first base. Between the V and J ends, shortened by 3 bases and 3 bases respectively, the junction contains 21 bases. The germline V gene specifies KGHSH as CDR1 and LQKENI as CDR2. Sequenced material: peripheral blood. This receptor chain uses TRBV18 and TRBJ2-1; the D gene is perhaps TRBD2, on 6 matching bases. This TCR derives from a man aged 60 to 69 with active or convalescent COVID-19. The DNA is TGTGCCAGCTCACCCCCCGGGCCGCAGAGGACTAACTACAATGAGCAGTTCTTC. It codes for CASSPPGPQRTNYNEQFF.